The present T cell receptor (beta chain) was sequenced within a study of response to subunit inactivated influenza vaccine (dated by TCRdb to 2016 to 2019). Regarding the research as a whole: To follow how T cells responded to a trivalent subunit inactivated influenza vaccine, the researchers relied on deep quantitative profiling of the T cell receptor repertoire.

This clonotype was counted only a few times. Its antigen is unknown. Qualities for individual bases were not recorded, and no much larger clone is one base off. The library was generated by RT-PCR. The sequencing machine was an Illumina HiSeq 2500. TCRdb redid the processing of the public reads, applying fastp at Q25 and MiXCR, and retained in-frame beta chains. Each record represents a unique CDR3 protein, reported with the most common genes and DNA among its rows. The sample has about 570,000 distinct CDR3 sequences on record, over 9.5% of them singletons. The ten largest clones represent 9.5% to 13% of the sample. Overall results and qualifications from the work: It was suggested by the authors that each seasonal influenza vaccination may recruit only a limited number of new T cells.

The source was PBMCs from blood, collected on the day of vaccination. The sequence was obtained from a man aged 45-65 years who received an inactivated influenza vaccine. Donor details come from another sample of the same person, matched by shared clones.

At the DNA level, the sequence is TGTGCCATCAGTGAGGTCCAGGCCGGGGAGCTGTTTTTT. Protein translation: CAISEVQAGELFF. The chain uses TRBV10-3 and TRBJ2-2; confidence is insufficient to name the D gene. The germline V gene encodes CDR1 ENHRY and CDR2 SYGVKD. At the junction V is shortened by 2 bases and J by 6 bases, with 7 bases in between. Including the terminal cysteine and phenylalanine, the CDR3 comprises 13 residues. The sequence is cut down to CDR3 DNA, 39 bases in frame from base 1.